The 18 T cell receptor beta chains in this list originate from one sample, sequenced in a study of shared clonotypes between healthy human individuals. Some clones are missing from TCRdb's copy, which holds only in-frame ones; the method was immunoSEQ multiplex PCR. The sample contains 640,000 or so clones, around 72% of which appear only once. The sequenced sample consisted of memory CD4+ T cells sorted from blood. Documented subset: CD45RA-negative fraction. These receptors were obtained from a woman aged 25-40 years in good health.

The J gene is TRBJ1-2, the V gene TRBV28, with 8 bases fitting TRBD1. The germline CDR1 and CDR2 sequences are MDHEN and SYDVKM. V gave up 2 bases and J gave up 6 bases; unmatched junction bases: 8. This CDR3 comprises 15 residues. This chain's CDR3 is CASSLEQGDVHGYTF. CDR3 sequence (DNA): TGTGCCAGCAGTTTAGAACAGGGGGACGTCCATGGCTACACCTTC.

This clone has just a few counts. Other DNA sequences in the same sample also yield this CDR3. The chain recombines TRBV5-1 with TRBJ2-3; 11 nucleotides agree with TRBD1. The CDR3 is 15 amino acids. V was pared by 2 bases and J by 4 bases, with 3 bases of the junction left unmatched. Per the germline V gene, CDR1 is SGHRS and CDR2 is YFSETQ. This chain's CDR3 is CASSFGQGAADTQYF. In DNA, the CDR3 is TGCGCCAGCAGCTTTGGACAGGGGGCAGCAGATACGCAGTATTTT.

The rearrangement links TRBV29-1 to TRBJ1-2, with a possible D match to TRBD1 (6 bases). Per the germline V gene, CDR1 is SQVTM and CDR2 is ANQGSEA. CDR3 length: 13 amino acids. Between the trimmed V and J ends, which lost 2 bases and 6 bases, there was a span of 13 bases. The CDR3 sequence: CSVEFRTEDGYTF. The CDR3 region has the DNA TGCAGCGTTGAATTTAGGACAGAGGATGGCTACACCTTC. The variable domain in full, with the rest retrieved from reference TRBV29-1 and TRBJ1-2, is SAVISQKPSRDICQRGTSLTIQCQVDSQVTMMFWYRQQPGQSLTLIATANQGSEATYESGFVIDKFPISRPNLTFSTLTVSNMSPEDSSIYLCSVEFRTEDGYTFGSGTRLTVV.

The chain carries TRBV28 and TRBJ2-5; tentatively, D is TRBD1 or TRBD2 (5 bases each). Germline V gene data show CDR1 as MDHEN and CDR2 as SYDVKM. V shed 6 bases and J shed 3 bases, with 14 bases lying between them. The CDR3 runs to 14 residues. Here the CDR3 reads CASSPALGEETQYF. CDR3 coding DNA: TGTGCCAGCAGCCCAGCCTTGGGGGAAGAGACCCAGTACTTC.

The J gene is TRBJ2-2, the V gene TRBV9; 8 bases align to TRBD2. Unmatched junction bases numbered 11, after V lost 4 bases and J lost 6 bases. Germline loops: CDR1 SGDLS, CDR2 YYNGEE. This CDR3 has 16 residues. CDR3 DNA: TGTGCCAGCAGCTTCACTAGCGGAGGCAGCGCCGGGGAGCTGTTTTTT. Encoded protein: CASSFTSGGSAGELFF. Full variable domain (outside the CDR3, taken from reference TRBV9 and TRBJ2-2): DSGVTQTPKHLITATGQRVTLRCSPRSGDLSVYWYQQSLDQGLQFLIQYYNGEERAKGNILERFSAQQFPDLHSELNLSSLELGDSALYFCASSFTSGGSAGELFFGEGSRLTVL.

The CDR3 coding sequence is TGTGCCAGCAGACCGGTGGGGGAGACCCAGTACTTC. Amino acids: CASRPVGETQYF. The V call is TRBV5-8, the J call TRBJ2-5; D gene uncertain. Trimming removed 5 bases at V and 5 bases at J, with 10 bases between. The germline V gene has CDR1 SGHTS and CDR2 YDEGEE. This CDR3 contains 12 residues.

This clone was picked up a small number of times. The CDR3 reads CASSQGLAGGGEQFF. The CDR3 DNA reads TGTGCCAGCAGCCAGGGACTAGCGGGAGGGGGTGAGCAGTTCTTC. The chain is built from TRBV14 and TRBJ2-1; 16 bases match TRBD2. The CDR3 totals 15 residues. V shed 3 bases, J shed 9 bases, and the junction held 2 bases outside the gene matches. In germline, CDR1 is SGHDN, CDR2 FVKESK. Full variable domain (outside the CDR3, taken from reference TRBV14 and TRBJ2-1): EAGVTQFPSHSVIEKGQTVTLRCDPISGHDNLYWYRRVMGKEIKFLLHFVKESKQDESGMPNNRFLAERTGGTYSTLKVQPAELEDSGVYFCASSQGLAGGGEQFFGPGTRLTVL.

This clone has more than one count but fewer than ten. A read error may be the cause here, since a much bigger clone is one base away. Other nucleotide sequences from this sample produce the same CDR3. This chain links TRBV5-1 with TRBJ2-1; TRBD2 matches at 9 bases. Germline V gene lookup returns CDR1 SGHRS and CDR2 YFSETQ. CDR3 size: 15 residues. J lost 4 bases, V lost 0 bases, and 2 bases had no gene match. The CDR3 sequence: CASSLATSGYNEQFF. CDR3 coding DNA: TGCGCCAGCAGCTTGGCCACTAGCGGGTACAATGAGCAGTTCTTC. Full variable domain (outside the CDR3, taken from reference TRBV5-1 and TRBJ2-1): KAGVTQTPRYLIKTRGQQVTLSCSPISGHRSVSWYQQTPGQGLQFLFEYFSETQRNKGNFPGRFSGRQFSNSRSEMNVSTLELGDSALYLCASSLATSGYNEQFFGPGTRLTVL.

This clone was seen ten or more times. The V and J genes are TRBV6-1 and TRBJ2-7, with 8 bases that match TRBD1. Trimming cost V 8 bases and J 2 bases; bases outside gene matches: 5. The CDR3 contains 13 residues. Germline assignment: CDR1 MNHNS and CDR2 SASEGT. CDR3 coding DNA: TGTGCCAGCCAGGGACAGGAGGCCTACGAGCAGTACTTC. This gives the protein CASQGQEAYEQYF.

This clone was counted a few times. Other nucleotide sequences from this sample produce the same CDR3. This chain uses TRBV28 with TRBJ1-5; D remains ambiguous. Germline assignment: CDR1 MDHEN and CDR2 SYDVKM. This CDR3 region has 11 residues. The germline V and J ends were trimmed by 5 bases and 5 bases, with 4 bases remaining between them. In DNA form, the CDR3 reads TGTGCCAGCAGTCGATATCAGCCCCAGCATTTT. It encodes CASSRYQPQHF.

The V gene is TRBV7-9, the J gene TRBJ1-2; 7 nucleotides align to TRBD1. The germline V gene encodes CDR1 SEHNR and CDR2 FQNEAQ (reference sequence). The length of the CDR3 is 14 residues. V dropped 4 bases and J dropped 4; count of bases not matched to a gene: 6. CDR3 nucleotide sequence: TGTGCCAGCAGCTCCTACAGGGGATTCTATGGCTACACCTTC. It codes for CASSSYRGFYGYTF.

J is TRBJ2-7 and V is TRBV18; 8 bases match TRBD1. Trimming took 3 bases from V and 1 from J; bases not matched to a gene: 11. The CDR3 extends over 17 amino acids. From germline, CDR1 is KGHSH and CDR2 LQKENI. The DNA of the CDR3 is TGTGCCAGCTCACCGGTACGGACAGGGTTCTCTTCCTACGAGCAGTACTTC. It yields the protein CASSPVRTGFSSYEQYF.

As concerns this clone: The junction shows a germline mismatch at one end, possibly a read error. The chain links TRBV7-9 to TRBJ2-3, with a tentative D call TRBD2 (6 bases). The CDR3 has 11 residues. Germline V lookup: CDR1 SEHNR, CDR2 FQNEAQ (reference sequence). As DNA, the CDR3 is TGTGCCAGCAGCTTAGTTGGAGGGGAATCTTTT. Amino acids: CASSLVGGESF.

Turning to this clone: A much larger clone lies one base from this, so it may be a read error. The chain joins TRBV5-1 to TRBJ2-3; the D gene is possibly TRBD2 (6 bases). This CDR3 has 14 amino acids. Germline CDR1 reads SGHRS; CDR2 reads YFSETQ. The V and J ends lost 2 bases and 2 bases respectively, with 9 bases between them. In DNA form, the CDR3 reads TGCGCCAGCAGCTTTGGGGAGGTCACAGATACGCAGTATTTT. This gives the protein CASSFGEVTDTQYF. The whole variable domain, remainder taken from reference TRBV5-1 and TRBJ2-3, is KAGVTQTPRYLIKTRGQQVTLSCSPISGHRSVSWYQQTPGQGLQFLFEYFSETQRNKGNFPGRFSGRQFSNSRSEMNVSTLELGDSALYLCASSFGEVTDTQYFGPGTRLTVL.

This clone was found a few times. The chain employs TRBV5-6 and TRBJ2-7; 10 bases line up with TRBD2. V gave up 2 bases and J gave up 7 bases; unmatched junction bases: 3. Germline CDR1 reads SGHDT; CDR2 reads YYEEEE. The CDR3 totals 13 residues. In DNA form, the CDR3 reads TGTGCCAGCAGCTTCCTAGCGGGAGAGGAGCAGTACTTC. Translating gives CASSFLAGEEQYF.

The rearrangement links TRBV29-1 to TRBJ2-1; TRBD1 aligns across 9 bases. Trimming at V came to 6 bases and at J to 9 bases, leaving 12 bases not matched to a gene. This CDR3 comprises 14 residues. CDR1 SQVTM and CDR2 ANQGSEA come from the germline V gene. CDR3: CSVAPGQGPGEQFF. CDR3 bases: TGCAGCGTAGCCCCGGGACAGGGTCCTGGTGAGCAGTTCTTC.

CDR3 DNA sequence: TGTGCCAGCAGCCCCCCGGGGGCAGGGAGACACGAGCAGTACTTC. Translated, it gives CASSPPGAGRHEQYF. This chain uses TRBV28 with TRBJ2-7; D possibly matches TRBD1 or TRBD2 (6 bases each). The CDR3 consists of 15 residues. Deletions cut 6 bases from V and 5 bases from J, with 20 bases between. Germline CDR1 MDHEN, CDR2 SYDVKM. Together with reference TRBV28 and TRBJ2-7, the CDR3 gives the full variable domain: DVKVTQSSRYLVKRTGEKVFLECVQDMDHENMFWYRQDPGLGLRLIYFSYDVKMKEKGDIPEGYSVSREKKERFSLILESASTNQTSMYLCASSPPGAGRHEQYFGPGTRLTVT.

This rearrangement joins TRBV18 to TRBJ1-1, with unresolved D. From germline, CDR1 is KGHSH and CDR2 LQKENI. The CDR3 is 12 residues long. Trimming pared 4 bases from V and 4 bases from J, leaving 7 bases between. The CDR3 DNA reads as TGTGCCAGCTCACTTGGCCGCACTGAAGCTTTCTTT. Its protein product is CASSLGRTEAFF.